This T cell receptor beta chain comes out of a study of CXCR3-negative and CXCR3-positive naive CD8 T cells. Overall study findings and caveats: Diversity was high in both naive subsets and much lower in memory cells. Naive CXCR3-negative cells resembled naive CXCR3-positive cells in TRBV-TRBJ usage; memory cells differed. Naive cells that were CXCR3-positive had more hydrophobic TRB CDR3s (compared with CXCR3-negative naive cells).

As regards this clonotype: Its antigen is still unknown.

The CDR3 contains 15 residues. Per the germline V gene, CDR1 is MRHNA and CDR2 is SNTAGT. CD45RO-CCR7+CD27+CD95- characterized naive CD8+ T cells. The TRB libraries of cDNA were built by UMI-labeled 5' RACE. TCRdb re-analyzed the 5' RACE reads; it lists each CDR3 protein once, without DNA. This listing includes 35,000 to 45,000 distinct CDR3 sequences. This receptor was obtained from a human donor in good health. Some clones in this sample may be carry-over from other donors' samples. The chain links TRBV6-4 to TRBJ2-1; no DNA is available, so the TRBD2 call from TCRdb remains unchecked. Sequenced: naive CXCR3- CD8+ T cells from blood. Specified subset: CD45RO-CCR7+CD27+CD95- naive CD8+ T cells lacking CXCR3 (TNR3-). The CDR3 is CASSDGTSGPNEQFF.